Sequencing of this T cell receptor (beta chain) was carried out in a study of regulatory T cells in long-lasting Graves disease. Study-wide background: Antithyroid drug intake by newly diagnosed Graves' patients had lasted under 3 months.

The table lists this clonotype with many counts. The CDR3 contains 14 residues. V was pared by 4 bases and J by 7 bases, with 17 bases between. Building of the TCR beta libraries involved iRepertoire HTBI primers and Arm-PCR of CDR3 regions. Using its own MiXCR run on the multiplex PCR reads, TCRdb lists one record per CDR3 protein. The table has 500,000 or so distinct CDR3 sequences, 14% seen once. The time point is: newly diagnosed GD, antithyroid drugs for less than 3 months. Isolated PBMC RNA provided the starting material for the TCR library. The authors drew approximately 9 milliliters of peripheral blood into EDTA tubes. The same sample was also used in a study of T cells in Graves' hyperthyroidism and ophthalmopathy.

The chain combines TRBV12-3 or TRBV12-4 with TRBJ2-7, with D perhaps TRBD1 (5 bases). This specimen was peripheral blood mononuclear cells (PBMCs), taken at new diagnosis, from a patient treated with antithyroid drugs. The source of this sequence is a woman aged 50 to 65 with Graves disease. As DNA, the CDR3 is TGTGCCAGCAGTTCCGACACAGGTCTGTGGGAGCAGTACTTC. This translates into CASSSDTGLWEQYF.